These 29 T cell receptor beta chains were sequenced from one sample in a study of T-cell reconstitution after alpha-beta-depleted transplantation in children. Preparation of the TCRbeta library involved a method that used unique molecular identifiers. TCRdb recomputed calls from the PCR reads with MiXCR, one row per CDR3 protein. The data show just over 950,000 distinct CDR3 sequences, about 29% seen once. The starting material was PBMCs, mostly from graft donor cells, obtained 360 days after TCRalphabeta/CD19-depleted stem cell transplant. The receptors were gathered from a boy younger than two who had a stem cell transplant for SCID, so the T cells may come from the graft donor.

The V gene is TRBV2, the J gene TRBJ2-7; unclear D gene. The germline V gene has CDR1 SNHLY and CDR2 FYNNEI. The CDR3 loop spans 16 amino acids. The V end lost 6 bases, the J end lost 4 bases, and 22 bases lay between the germline ends. The CDR3 DNA is TGTGCCAGCAGGGCCATTATAAAACCCGGGCCTTACGAGCAGTACTTC. Encoded protein: CASRAIIKPGPYEQYF.

The V call is TRBV2, the J call TRBJ2-7; D is perhaps TRBD1 (5 bases). The CDR3 has 14 amino acids. Trimming pared 11 bases from V and 0 bases from J, leaving 17 bases between. Germline loops: CDR1 SNHLY, CDR2 FYNNEI. The CDR3 reads CAGKKDIPSYEQYF. Written as DNA, the CDR3 is TGTGCCGGAAAAAAGGACATCCCCTCCTACGAGCAGTACTTC.

This clonotype was counted a few times. The CDR3 here is CASSYSGDPGNTIYF. In nucleotides, the CDR3 is TGTGCCAGCAGTTACTCGGGGGATCCTGGAAACACCATATATTTT. The genes are TRBV6-5 and TRBJ1-3; D may be TRBD1 (5 bases). Germline CDR1 is MNHEY and CDR2 is SVGAGI. The length of the CDR3 is 15 residues. V lost 0 bases and J lost 2, with 8 bases in between.

The genes are TRBV4-2 and TRBJ2-5; D remains ambiguous. CDR3 size: 16 residues. CDR1 LGHNA and CDR2 YNFKEQ come from the germline V gene. The V end lost 0 bases, the J end lost 1 base, and 12 bases lay between the germline ends. This chain's CDR3 is CASSQDPLGIQETQYF. CDR3 sequence (DNA): TGTGCCAGCAGCCAAGACCCCCTAGGGATCCAAGAGACCCAGTACTTC.

V gene TRBV7-9 combines with J gene TRBJ2-1; D may match TRBD1 or TRBD2 (5 bases each). The CDR3 contains 16 residues. Trimming left V 11 bases short and J 0 bases short, with 20 bases between. Germline V lookup: CDR1 SEHNR, CDR2 FQNEAQ (reference sequence). CDR3 nucleotides: TGTGCCTGGCCGGCCCGGGACCTACCCTCCTACAATGAGCAGTTCTTC. Amino acids: CAWPARDLPSYNEQFF.

The chain links TRBV6-5 to TRBJ2-2; no firm D call. The length of the CDR3 is 16 residues. Trimming shortened V by 0 bases and J by 0 bases, and 8 bases separated the two germline ends. Per germline, CDR1 MNHEY and CDR2 SVGAGI. The CDR3 DNA reads TGTGCCAGCAGTTACTCGGCCCCGGCGAACACCGGGGAGCTGTTTTTT. Translating gives CASSYSAPANTGELFF.

This clonotype was counted between two and nine times. This chain connects TRBV27 to TRBJ1-4; D ambiguous. Trimming stripped 0 bases from V and 3 bases from J, with 8 bases between. There are 15 residues in the CDR3. Germline loops: CDR1 MNHEY, CDR2 SMNVEV (reference sequence). CDR3 sequence (DNA): TGTGCCAGCAGTTTATCGAGGGATGCTAATGAAAAACTGTTTTTT. This translates into CASSLSRDANEKLFF.

The chain has TRBV6-1 and TRBJ1-5; D is undetermined. The CDR3 is made up of 13 amino acids. Trimming shortened V by 6 bases and J by 3 bases, and 9 bases separated the two germline ends. Germline V gene sequence: CDR1 MNHNS, CDR2 SASEGT. In nucleotides, the CDR3 is TGTGCCAGCAGCCCAGTAATCAATCAGCCCCAGCATTTT. Protein product: CASSPVINQPQHF.

This clonotype was seen a few times. V and J are TRBV6-5 and TRBJ1-2; D uncertain. V dropped 2 bases and J dropped 0 bases, with 4 bases sitting between them. Germline V gene lookup returns CDR1 MNHEY and CDR2 SVGAGI. The CDR3 is 13 amino acids. The CDR3 coding sequence is TGTGCCAGCAGTTACGGACCTAACTATGGCTACACCTTC. As protein: CASSYGPNYGYTF.

In nucleotides, the CDR3 is TGCGCCAGCAGCGGCGGACAGCATAACTATGGCTACACCTTC. This sequence encodes CASSGGQHNYGYTF. The chain combines TRBV5-1 with TRBJ1-2, with D perhaps TRBD1 (6 bases). The CDR3 totals 14 residues. The V end was cut by 4 bases, the J end by 1 base, with 11 bases between. Germline CDR1 is SGHRS and CDR2 is YFSETQ. The full variable domain, its missing parts supplied by reference TRBV5-1 and TRBJ1-2, is KAGVTQTPRYLIKTRGQQVTLSCSPISGHRSVSWYQQTPGQGLQFLFEYFSETQRNKGNFPGRFSGRQFSNSRSEMNVSTLELGDSALYLCASSGGQHNYGYTFGSGTRLTVV.

The rearrangement links TRBV6-1 to TRBJ1-5; D not resolved. The CDR3 has 13 residues. V lost 7 bases and J lost 3, with 10 bases in between. Germline V gives CDR1 MNHNS, CDR2 SASEGT. CDR3 DNA: TGTGCCAGCACCGGACGGAACAATCAGCCCCAGCATTTT. This sequence encodes CASTGRNNQPQHF.

This clonotype was observed at least ten times. This sequence joins TRBV12-3 or TRBV12-4 and TRBJ2-2; 9 bases are a match to TRBD1. The CDR3 loop spans 17 amino acids. Unmatched junction bases numbered 11, after V lost 0 bases and J lost 9 bases. The CDR3 DNA sequence: TGTGCCAGCAGTTTAGCCCCTAGGACAGGGGATCTCCGGGAGCTGTTTTTT. Amino acid sequence: CASSLAPRTGDLRELFF.

The rearrangement uses TRBV9 and TRBJ2-7; possible D gene TRBD2, 7 bases. Trimming took 0 bases from V and 4 from J, leaving 14 bases between them. The CDR3 contains 15 residues. Germline CDR1 SGDLS, CDR2 YYNGEE. The chain's CDR3 is CASSVASGGPYEQYF. CDR3 coding DNA: TGTGCCAGCAGCGTAGCCTCGGGGGGCCCGTACGAGCAGTACTTC.

This clonotype has more than one count but fewer than ten. The CDR3: CASSRFPGQNYNEQFF. CDR3 sequence (DNA): TGTGCCAGCAGCCGTTTTCCGGGACAGAACTACAATGAGCAGTTCTTC. This sequence joins TRBV5-5 and TRBJ2-1, with 7 nucleotides matching TRBD1. After removal of 4 bases from V and 3 bases from J, the junction contained 10 bases not matched to a gene. Germline V lookup: CDR1 SGHKS, CDR2 YYEKEE (reference sequence). There are 16 residues in the CDR3.

The chain is built from TRBV12-3 or TRBV12-4 and TRBJ1-1; possibly TRBD1 for D (5 bases). V gave up 1 base and J gave up 6 bases, with 12 bases separating them. The CDR3 covers 14 residues. The CDR3 region is CASSLGQGGAEAFF. The CDR3 DNA follows: TGTGCCAGCAGTTTAGGGCAGGGAGGAGCTGAAGCTTTCTTT.

In this sample, this clonotype turned up a few times. The chain has TRBV29-1 and TRBJ2-5; D gene ambiguous. Trimming removed 5 bases at V and 5 bases at J, with 12 bases between. The CDR3 sequence is 12 residues long. Germline V CDR1 and CDR2: SQVTM, ANQGSEA. The CDR3 region has the DNA TGCAGCGTTCCTAAGGGATGGGAGACCCAGTACTTC. It codes for CSVPKGWETQYF.

This clonotype was detected only a few times. As DNA, the CDR3 is TGCGCCAGCAGCGGAGACCGGGGACAGGTTACCTACAATGAGCAGTTCTTC. The encoded protein is CASSGDRGQVTYNEQFF. The chain is built from TRBV5-1 and TRBJ2-1, with 8 nucleotides matching TRBD1. The germline CDR1 and CDR2 sequences are SGHRS and YFSETQ. With 4 bases clipped from V and 2 bases from J, the junction kept 11 bases outside the gene matches. The CDR3 totals 17 residues.

This chain uses TRBV7-2 with TRBJ2-1; a possible D gene is TRBD1 (6 bases). Trimming took off 5 bases at V and 5 bases at J, with 16 bases between the two ends. The length of the CDR3 is 15 residues. Germline-derived CDR1 and CDR2 are SGHTA and FQGNSA. The CDR3 protein is CASSAPSGTNNEQFF. In DNA, the CDR3 is TGTGCCAGCAGCGCCCCTTCCGGGACAAACAATGAGCAGTTCTTC. Based on the CDR3 plus reference TRBV7-2 and TRBJ2-1, the full variable domain is GAGVSQSPSNKVTEKGKDVELRCDPISGHTALYWYRQSLGQGLEFLIYFQGNSAPDKSGLPSDRFSAERTGGSVSTLTIQRTQQEDSAVYLCASSAPSGTNNEQFFGPGTRLTVL.

This chain connects TRBV6-2 or TRBV6-3 to TRBJ2-1, with D unresolved. Germline assignment: CDR1 MNHEY and CDR2 SVGEGT. The CDR3 is 16 residues long. V was trimmed by 1 base and J by 2 bases, leaving 12 bases between them. The CDR3 loop is CASSYWATRAYNEQFF. CDR3 nucleotides: TGTGCCAGCAGTTACTGGGCGACTCGTGCCTACAATGAGCAGTTCTTC.

This clonotype was detected a few times. The V and J genes are TRBV2 and TRBJ2-1; TRBD1 matches at 7 bases. Germline trimming cut 2 bases from V and 8 bases from J; bases unmatched to any gene: 9. This CDR3 has 15 amino acids. Per the germline V gene, CDR1 is SNHLY and CDR2 is FYNNEI. CDR3 sequence (DNA): TGTGCCAGCAGTGAAAGTACAGGGGTAAGCGATGAGCAGTTCTTC. Protein sequence: CASSESTGVSDEQFF.

This clonotype was counted between two and nine times. This chain uses TRBV18 with TRBJ2-3; D is unclear. Trimming took off 3 bases at V and 2 bases at J, with 9 bases between the two ends. The CDR3 length is 14 residues. Germline CDR1 is KGHSH and CDR2 is LQKENI. CDR3 nucleotides: TGTGCCAGCTCACCCCGACAAGTCACAGATACGCAGTATTTT. Translated: CASSPRQVTDTQYF.

The chain recombines TRBV11-2 with TRBJ2-1, with TRBD1 identical over 7 bases. CDR3 length: 16 amino acids. After removal of 7 bases from V and 0 bases from J, the junction contained 9 bases not matched to a gene. Germline CDR1 and CDR2: SGHAT and FQNNGV. DNA of the CDR3: TGTGCCAGCACCCTGATGACAGGGAGCTCCTACAATGAGCAGTTCTTC. It is translated as CASTLMTGSSYNEQFF.

The chain employs TRBV12-3 or TRBV12-4 and TRBJ1-5, with 9 positions matching TRBD1. With V trimmed by 5 bases and J by 0 bases, 17 bases remained unmatched. This CDR3 is 20 amino acids long. CDR3 sequence reads: CASSQPGTGLVGNSNQPQHF. Here the CDR3 DNA reads TGTGCCAGCAGTCAGCCCGGGACAGGGCTCGTAGGGAATAGCAATCAGCCCCAGCATTTT.

This clonotype was counted only a few times. The V and J genes are TRBV7-6 and TRBJ2-2; D gene uncertain. The germline V gene has CDR1 SGHVS and CDR2 FNYEAQ. Trimming pared 8 bases from V and 6 bases from J, leaving 13 bases between. There are 13 residues in the CDR3. The CDR3 DNA reads as TGTGCCAGCTCCTGGGGTGGTGCCGGGGAGCTGTTTTTT. Residues: CASSWGGAGELFF.

CDR3 sequence: CATKGSEELFF. The CDR3 DNA is TGCGCCACCAAAGGGAGCGAGGAGCTGTTTTTT. This chain joins TRBV5-1 and TRBJ2-2; the D gene is possibly TRBD2 (5 bases). Germline CDR1 and CDR2: SGHRS and YFSETQ. Trimming left V 9 bases short and J 10 bases short, with 13 bases between. This CDR3 is built from 11 residues.

This clonotype turned up a few times. The genes are TRBV4-3 and TRBJ2-2, with D perhaps matching TRBD2 (5 bases). Trimming cost V 4 bases and J 4 bases, with 10 bases left between them. The CDR3 is 14 residues long. Germline assignment: CDR1 LGHNA and CDR2 YSLEER. The DNA of the CDR3 is TGCGCCAGCAGCCCTCTCCGGGGCACCGGGGAGCTGTTTTTT. Protein sequence: CASSPLRGTGELFF.

The chain joins TRBV4-1 to TRBJ1-2; D unclear. CDR3 size: 12 residues. Trimming shortened V by 5 bases and J by 3 bases, and 7 bases separated the two germline ends. CDR1 is MGHRA, CDR2 YSYEKL, per germline. The CDR3 DNA reads as TGCGCCAGCAGCAGGGAACACTATGGCTACACCTTC. This sequence encodes CASSREHYGYTF.

This clonotype was recorded many times. The chain is built from TRBV15 and TRBJ2-2; 11 bases match TRBD2. V dropped 1 base and J dropped 5; count of bases not matched to a gene: 9. Germline CDR1 LNHNV, CDR2 YYDKDF (reference sequence). There are 18 residues in the CDR3. The CDR3 DNA follows: TGTGCCACCAGCAGAGGTCCCACTACTAGCGGGGGTACCGGGGAGCTGTTTTTT. The encoded protein is CATSRGPTTSGGTGELFF.

In this sample, this clonotype turned up a few times. The chain carries TRBV20-1 and TRBJ1-5; 7 nucleotides line up with TRBD1. Germline V gives CDR1 DFQATT, CDR2 SNEGSKA (reference sequence). The CDR3 runs to 16 residues. The V segment lost 3 bases and the J segment 3 bases; nucleotides outside the gene matches: 11. The CDR3 DNA sequence: TGCAGTGCTAGCGCGCAGGGAGGGGGCAACAATCAGCCCCAGCATTTT. Its translation is CSASAQGGGNNQPQHF.